A selection of T cell receptor beta chains follows, all from one sample in a study of beta chain features in type 1 diabetes. Measured with immunoSEQ multiplex PCR; TCRdb has only the in-frame clones, and not every one. The sample holds nearly 700,000 clones, over 10% seen once. Sequenced input: naive CD4+ T cells from blood. The receptors originated from a man younger than 30 with type 1 diabetes. CDR3s include the opening cysteine and the closing phenylalanine or tryptophan. The D gene is left open where the match is weak. The size field is filled for only some rows; it gives once, few, many or a size class.

D gene | J gene | clone size | V gene | CDR3 DNA | CDR3 protein
. | TRBJ1-5 | . | TRBV10-3 | TGTGCCATCAGTGATCTCGGGAGCAATCAGCCCCAGCATTTT | CAISDLGSNQPQHF
TRBD1 | TRBJ1-6 | . | TRBV25-1 | TGTGCCAGCAGTCCCTGGACAGGGATCCCTTCTGATTCACCCCTCCACTTT | CASSPWTGIPSDSPLHF
TRBD2 | TRBJ2-1 | . | TRBV6-5 | TGTGCCAGCAGTTCCCCGGGACTAGCGGTGAATGAGCAGTTCTTC | CASSSPGLAVNEQFF
. | TRBJ2-5 | . | TRBV4-1 | TGCGCCAGCAGCCAGGGCCTCCAAGAGACCCAGTACTTC | CASSQGLQETQYF
TRBD1 | TRBJ2-7 | few | TRBV29-1 | TGCAGCGTTGCCGGACAGGGAAGGGACGAGCAGTACTTC | CSVAGQGRDEQYF
. | TRBJ2-5 | . | TRBV10-3 | TGTGCCATCAGTGGTGGGGAAGAGACCCAGTACTTC | CAISGGEETQYF
. | TRBJ1-1 | . | TRBV7-2 | TGTGCCAGCAGCTGGCCGGCGGCTTTCTTT | CASSWPAAFF
. | TRBJ2-5 | . | TRBV30 | TGTGCCTGGAGTCCCTTGGGAGAGACCCAGTACTTC | CAWSPLGETQYF
. | TRBJ2-3 | . | TRBV15 | TGTGCCACCAGCAGGGACCTAGCCACAGATACGCAGTATTTT | CATSRDLATDTQYF
. | TRBJ2-5 | . | TRBV19 | TGTGCCAGTAGTACGGCGGGAAGTCAAGAGACCCAGTACTTC | CASSTAGSQETQYF
. | TRBJ2-7 | . | TRBV28 | TGTGCCAGCATCACGACTGGGGGGGCTCAGCCCTACGAGCAGTACTTC | CASITTGGAQPYEQYF
TRBD1 | TRBJ1-1 | once | TRBV7-9 | TGTGCCAGCAGCGAACAGGGGGTGGGGAACACTGAAGCTTTCTTT | CASSEQGVGNTEAFF
. | TRBJ1-4 | . | TRBV29-1 | TGCAGCGTATCCGGCGTTGGGGAAAAACTGTTTTTT | CSVSGVGEKLFF
TRBD1 | TRBJ1-2 | few | TRBV9 | TGTGCCAGCAGCACGCGGGACAGTTATTACTATGGCTACACCTTC | CASSTRDSYYYGYTF
. | TRBJ1-2 | . | TRBV6-6 | TGTGCCAGCAGAGGGGAGGGCTACACCTTC | CASRGEGYTF
TRBD1 | TRBJ2-3 | . | TRBV30 | TGTGCCTGGAGGGGGCAGGGACAGGGGCTACGCACAGATACGCAGTATTTT | CAWRGQGQGLRTDTQYF